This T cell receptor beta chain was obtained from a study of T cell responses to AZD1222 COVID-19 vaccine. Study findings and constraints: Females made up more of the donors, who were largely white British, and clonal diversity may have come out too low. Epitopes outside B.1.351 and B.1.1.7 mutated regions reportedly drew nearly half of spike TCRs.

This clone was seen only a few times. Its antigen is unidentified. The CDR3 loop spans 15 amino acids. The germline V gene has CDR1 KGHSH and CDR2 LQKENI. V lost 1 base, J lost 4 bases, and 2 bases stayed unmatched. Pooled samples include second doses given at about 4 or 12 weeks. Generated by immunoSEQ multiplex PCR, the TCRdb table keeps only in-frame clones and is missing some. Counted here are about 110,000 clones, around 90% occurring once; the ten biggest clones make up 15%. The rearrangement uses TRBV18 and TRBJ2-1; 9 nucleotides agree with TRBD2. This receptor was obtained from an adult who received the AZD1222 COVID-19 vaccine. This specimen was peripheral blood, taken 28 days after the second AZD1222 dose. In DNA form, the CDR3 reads TGTGCCAGCTCACCACGACTAGCGGATTACAATGAGCAGTTCTTC. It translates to CASSPRLADYNEQFF.